This passage covers 16 T cell receptor beta chains from one sample sequenced in a study of T cell responses to AZD1222 COVID-19 vaccine (dated by TCRdb to 2020 to 2023). Explained via the paper, the time point label denotes: about 28 days (+/-7) after the second vaccine dose. Libraries were prepared through the immunoSEQ multiplex PCR assay. Not all clones reach the TCRdb copy of this immuneACCESS table, which keeps in-frame sequences only. Checked studies attribute under half of the gap to unresolved V genes and leave the rest unexplained. For this sample the table gives some 130,000 clones, of which roughly 92% were detected only once. The ten largest clones take up around 1.1% of the sample. The starting material was peripheral blood, obtained 28 days after the second AZD1222 dose. The receptors shown here come from an adult who received the AZD1222 COVID-19 vaccine.

The chain has TRBV7-6 and TRBJ2-3; perhaps TRBD2 as D (6 bases). Germline assignment: CDR1 SGHVS and CDR2 FNYEAQ. The CDR3 totals 18 residues. Trimming took off 1 base at V and 2 bases at J, with 19 bases between the two ends. The CDR3 nucleotides read TGTGCCAGCAGCTTAGTGGGTGCGGGGTCTGGGTACACAGATACGCAGTATTTT. It encodes CASSLVGAGSGYTDTQYF.

V and J are TRBV28 and TRBJ1-2; 11 nucleotides agree with TRBD1. CDR1 is MDHEN, CDR2 SYDVKM, per germline. V dropped 6 bases and J dropped 5; count of bases not matched to a gene: 5. The CDR3 runs 14 residues. CDR3 sequence (DNA): TGTGCCAGCAGCCCGGGACAGGGGGTTTATGGCTACACCTTC. It is translated as CASSPGQGVYGYTF.

CDR3 protein: CATSDPYSYEQYF. The CDR3 nucleotides read TGTGCCACCAGTGACCCTTACAGCTACGAGCAGTACTTC. This chain links TRBV24-1 with TRBJ2-7; the D is unclear. This CDR3 has 13 residues. V lost 4 bases to trimming and J lost 3 bases, with 9 bases between them. From germline, CDR1 is KGHDR and CDR2 SFDVKD.

J is TRBJ1-5 and V is TRBV7-8, with D hard to call. Germline values: CDR1 SGHVS, CDR2 FQNEAQ. V was shortened by 1 base and J by 4 bases, with 17 bases between the two germline ends. The CDR3 extends over 17 amino acids. Written as DNA, the CDR3 is TGTGCCAGCAGCTTAGGAGAACGTGTAGGAAGGAATCAGCCCCAGCATTTT. Amino acid sequence: CASSLGERVGRNQPQHF.

This chain links TRBV11-2 with TRBJ2-3; D possibly corresponds to TRBD2 (5 bases). V gave up 2 bases and J gave up 0 bases, with 12 bases separating them. Germline CDR1 SGHAT, CDR2 FQNNGV. The CDR3 has 16 residues. The CDR3 is CASSLLIATSTDTQYF. The CDR3 nucleotides read TGTGCCAGCAGCTTATTGATAGCGACTAGCACAGATACGCAGTATTTT.

This sequence joins TRBV11-2 and TRBJ2-5; D possibly corresponds to TRBD2 (6 bases). The CDR3 is 17 residues long. The germline V gene encodes CDR1 SGHAT and CDR2 FQNNGV. Trimming removed 5 bases from V and 5 bases from J, with 24 bases in between. CDR3 bases: TGTGCCAGCAGCCCCCAGGCGGGGAACGGCCCCTGGGAGACCCAGTACTTC. Its translation: CASSPQAGNGPWETQYF.

This rearrangement joins TRBV7-9 to TRBJ1-2; no clear D gene. Trimming stripped 1 base from V and 2 bases from J, with 2 bases between. The CDR3 length is 12 residues. Germline V lookup: CDR1 SEHNR, CDR2 FQNEAQ (reference sequence). The CDR3 sequence: CASSLDNYGYTF. For the CDR3, the DNA is TGTGCCAGCAGCTTAGACAACTATGGCTACACCTTC.

The J gene is TRBJ2-7, the V gene TRBV5-1; D is tentatively TRBD1 or TRBD2 (5 bases each). This CDR3 is 15 amino acids long. V gave up 0 bases and J gave up 7 bases, with 17 bases separating them. Germline V gene data show CDR1 as SGHRS and CDR2 as YFSETQ. The CDR3 spells CASSLEGSRWGEQYF. CDR3 in DNA: TGCGCCAGCAGCTTGGAGGGGAGCCGTTGGGGGGAGCAGTACTTC.

The chain joins TRBV3-1 (or the pseudogene TRBV3-2) to TRBJ1-4; D is unresolved. There are 15 residues in the CDR3. Trimming left V 1 base short and J 7 bases short, with 13 bases between. Germline values: CDR1 LGHDT, CDR2 YNNKEL (reference sequence). The DNA of the CDR3 is TGTGCCAGCAGCCAAGGAGGGCAGGTCGGTGAAAAACTGTTTTTT. Translated, it gives CASSQGGQVGEKLFF.

The chain employs TRBV28 and TRBJ2-7; TRBD2 agrees at 12 bases. After removal of 2 bases from V and 4 bases from J, the junction contained 3 bases not matched to a gene. The CDR3 is 15 amino acids. Germline lookup yields CDR1 MDHEN and CDR2 SYDVKM. DNA of the CDR3: TGTGCCAGCAGTTTAGTCCTAGCGGGAGGGTACGAGCAGTACTTC. Encoded protein: CASSLVLAGGYEQYF.

J is TRBJ2-1 and V is TRBV9; 7 positions agree with TRBD2. CDR1 is SGDLS and CDR2 is YYNGEE in the germline V gene. The CDR3 runs to 16 residues. The ends lost 3 bases at V and 6 bases at J; junction bases unmatched: 12. This CDR3 reads CASSDPLGGSSNEQFF. For the CDR3, the DNA is TGTGCCAGCAGCGATCCCTTAGGCGGGAGTAGCAATGAGCAGTTCTTC.

The J gene is TRBJ2-3, the V gene TRBV7-9; no firm D call. Germline assignment: CDR1 SEHNR and CDR2 FQNEAQ (reference sequence). CDR3 length: 14 residues. With 2 bases removed from V and 1 base from J, the gap between germline ends came to 7 bases. The CDR3: CASSLLIGTDTQYF. In nucleotides, the CDR3 is TGTGCCAGCAGCTTATTGATTGGCACAGATACGCAGTATTTT.

The J gene is TRBJ1-2, the V gene TRBV12-1; whether TRBD1, the table's D call, matches the DNA was not checked. TRBV12-1 is annotated as a pseudogene. The CDR3 is 16 residues long. This CDR3 reads CASSRPDKSFNYGYTF. Written as DNA, the CDR3 is TGTGCCAGCAGCCGACCCGACAAATCCTTTAACTATGGCTACACCTTC.

This clone was seen a single time. This chain joins TRBV29-1 and TRBJ2-1, with 10 bases aligning to TRBD2. The CDR3 consists of 14 residues. Trimming at V came to 7 bases and at J to 8 bases, leaving 11 bases not matched to a gene. CDR1 is SQVTM and CDR2 is ANQGSEA in the germline V gene. This CDR3 reads CSADGTSEGYEQFF. CDR3 coding DNA: TGCAGCGCGGACGGGACTAGCGAGGGCTATGAGCAGTTCTTC.

The chain recombines TRBV15 with TRBJ1-2, with TRBD1 matching over 11 bases. Germline V gene sequence: CDR1 LNHNV, CDR2 YYDKDF (reference sequence). The V gene end was trimmed by 6 bases and the J gene end by 3 bases; junction bases not matched to a gene: 9. This CDR3 contains 16 residues. CDR3 protein: CATRGTRTGGDYGYTF. DNA of the CDR3: TGTGCCACCAGAGGAACCCGGACAGGGGGCGACTATGGCTACACCTTC.

The chain combines TRBV7-9 with TRBJ2-6, with 12 bases fitting TRBD1. This CDR3 comprises 18 residues. The V and J ends lost 3 bases and 3 bases, in that order; junction bases with no gene match: 6. The germline V gene encodes CDR1 SEHNR and CDR2 FQNEAQ (reference sequence). The DNA for the CDR3 is TGTGCCAGCAGCTTTCCGGGACAGGGGGCCTTTGGGGCCAACGTCCTGACTTTC. It codes for CASSFPGQGAFGANVLTF.